The 25 T cell receptor beta chains given below trace back to one sample, sequenced in a study of blood T cell repertoires in COVID-19. Sequenced by immunoSEQ multiplex PCR; TCRdb stores in-frame clones only, minus some. The table lists 200,000 to 250,000 clones, 70% to 90% of them singletons. Sequencing was performed on peripheral blood. These TCRs come from a man in his fifties or sixties with acute or convalescent COVID-19.

The rearrangement links TRBV3-1 (or the pseudogene TRBV3-2) to TRBJ2-5; D ambiguous. The CDR3 has 13 residues. V was trimmed by 0 bases and J by 5 bases, leaving 7 bases between them. CDR1 LGHDT and CDR2 YNNKEL come from the germline V gene (reference sequence). CDR3 sequence (DNA): TGTGCCAGCAGCCAAGACCTGGCTGAGACCCAGTACTTC. This encodes CASSQDLAETQYF.

The V gene is TRBV29-1, the J gene TRBJ2-7; D possibly corresponds to TRBD2 (5 bases). This CDR3 is 12 amino acids long. V was trimmed by 2 bases and J by 2 bases, leaving 7 bases between them. Looked up from germline, CDR1 is SQVTM and CDR2 is ANQGSEA. The CDR3 sequence: CSVETSTYEQYF. The CDR3 DNA reads TGCAGCGTTGAAACTAGTACCTACGAGCAGTACTTC.

The chain recombines TRBV18 with TRBJ2-7; 9 bases are a match to TRBD1. Germline V CDR1 and CDR2: KGHSH, LQKENI. J gave up 0 bases and V 1 base, and 4 bases lay outside the gene matches. CDR3 length: 16 residues. The CDR3 region has the DNA TGTGCCAGCTCACCACTGGGACAGGGACTCTCCTACGAGCAGTACTTC. It yields the protein CASSPLGQGLSYEQYF. Combining the CDR3 with reference TRBV18 and TRBJ2-7 gives the whole variable domain NAGVMQNPRHLVRRRGQEARLRCSPMKGHSHVYWYRQLPEEGLKFMVYLQKENIIDESGMPKERFSAEFPKEGPSILRIQQVVRGDSAAYFCASSPLGQGLSYEQYFGPGTRLTVT.

This clone was seen more than once but under ten times. The rearrangement links TRBV5-1 to TRBJ2-3; 9 bases fit TRBD1. The length of the CDR3 is 15 residues. CDR1 and CDR2 (germline): SGHRS, YFSETQ. J gave up 3 bases and V 4 bases, and 6 bases lay outside the gene matches. The CDR3 DNA sequence: TGCGCCAGCAGCAAGACAGGGGGAGAAACAGATACGCAGTATTTT. Amino acid sequence: CASSKTGGETDTQYF.

The sample holds a few counts of this clone. The chain uses TRBV13 and TRBJ1-1; D unresolved. The V gene's germline CDR1 is PRHDT and CDR2 FYEKMQ (reference sequence). V dropped 5 bases and J dropped 0 bases, with 4 bases sitting between them. This CDR3 region has 12 residues. CDR3: CASSNMNTEAFF. CDR3 sequence (DNA): TGTGCCAGCAGCAATATGAACACTGAAGCTTTCTTT.

This clone is a singleton in its sample. The J gene is TRBJ2-7, the V gene TRBV30; 11 bases fit TRBD2. The CDR3 length is 15 residues. Looked up from germline, CDR1 is GTSNPN and CDR2 is SVGIG (reference sequence). The J segment lost 2 bases and the V segment lost 2 bases, leaving 5 bases of the junction unmatched. The CDR3 loop reads CAWSLLAGGPYEQYF. The DNA of the CDR3 is TGTGCCTGGAGTCTTTTAGCGGGAGGGCCCTACGAGCAGTACTTC.

This chain joins TRBV5-1 and TRBJ1-6, with a weak D call TRBD1 (5 bases). The ends were cut back, 4 bases at V and 9 bases at J, with 17 bases in the middle. Germline V CDR1 and CDR2: SGHRS, YFSETQ. The CDR3 spans 15 residues. The chain's CDR3 is CASSPIQIRGSPLHF. CDR3 in DNA: TGCGCCAGCAGCCCAATACAGATTAGGGGTTCACCCCTCCACTTT.

V gene TRBV7-2 combines with J gene TRBJ2-7; D is uncertain. This CDR3 comprises 16 residues. Germline CDR1 SGHTA, CDR2 FQGNSA. Trimming left V 3 bases short and J 1 base short, with 16 bases between. The CDR3 reads CASSLESTVHSYEQYF. Here the CDR3 DNA reads TGTGCCAGCAGCTTGGAAAGCACAGTTCATTCCTACGAGCAGTACTTC.

Written as DNA, the CDR3 is TGTGCCAGCAGCCAAACCCAGGGCACTGAAGCTTTCTTT. This translates into CASSQTQGTEAFF. V and J are TRBV7-3 and TRBJ1-1; TRBD1 might be the D (5 bases). Germline V CDR1 and CDR2: SGHTA, FQGTGA. The germline V and J ends were trimmed by 5 bases and 4 bases, with 11 bases remaining between them. The CDR3 has 13 amino acids.

V is TRBV19 and J is TRBJ1-2, with 10 bases lining up with TRBD1. The CDR3 runs 15 residues. Germline CDR1 and CDR2: LNHDA and SQIVND (reference sequence). J was trimmed by 2 bases and V by 3 bases; bases with no gene match: 3. For the CDR3, the DNA is TGTGCCAGTAGTATCTGGGACAGGGGAAACTATGGCTACACCTTC. Its translation is CASSIWDRGNYGYTF. The variable domain in full, with the rest retrieved from reference TRBV19 and TRBJ1-2, is DGGITQSPKYLFRKEGQNVTLSCEQNLNHDAMYWYRQDPGQGLRLIYYSQIVNDFQKGDIAEGYSVSREKKESFPLTVTSAQKNPTAFYLCASSIWDRGNYGYTFGSGTRLTVV.

This clone was seen a handful of times. V and J are TRBV18 and TRBJ2-1; D not certain. The CDR3 loop spans 13 amino acids. The germline gives CDR1 KGHSH, CDR2 LQKENI. V was cut by 6 bases and J by 8 bases, with 14 bases left in between. Here the CDR3 DNA reads TGTGCCAGCTCTCTAAGAACCGAGGATGAGCAGTTCTTC. Translating it yields CASSLRTEDEQFF.

The chain links TRBV11-3 to TRBJ2-6; maybe TRBD2 (6 bases). The V end lost 4 bases, the J end lost 0 bases, and 13 bases lay between the germline ends. The germline CDR1 and CDR2 sequences are SGHNT and YENEEA. The CDR3 extends over 17 amino acids. CDR3 sequence (DNA): TGTGCCAGCAGCTCCCCCGGGAGCGACTCTGGGGCCAACGTCCTGACTTTC. Translated: CASSSPGSDSGANVLTF.

The J gene is TRBJ1-1, the V gene TRBV19; 7 bases are a match to TRBD1. Trimming took 7 bases from V and 2 from J; bases not matched to a gene: 7. Germline V gene sequence: CDR1 LNHDA, CDR2 SQIVND (reference sequence). This CDR3 is 14 amino acids long. This CDR3 is CASTQDRANTEAFF. CDR3 nucleotides: TGTGCCAGTACCCAAGACAGGGCCAACACTGAAGCTTTCTTT.

The gene calls are TRBV7-9 and TRBJ1-2, with 7 nucleotides matching TRBD1. Germline lookup yields CDR1 SEHNR and CDR2 FQNEAQ (reference sequence). This CDR3 region has 12 residues. After removal of 6 bases from V and 7 bases from J, the junction contained 5 bases not matched to a gene. The CDR3 loop is CASSQTGVGYTF. The CDR3 coding sequence is TGTGCCAGCAGTCAAACAGGGGTTGGCTACACCTTC.

This chain uses TRBV6-5 with TRBJ1-1; D remains unclear. The CDR3 has 14 residues. The ends were cut back, 6 bases at V and 1 base at J, with 12 bases in the middle. Looked up from germline, CDR1 is MNHEY and CDR2 is SVGAGI. The DNA for the CDR3 is TGTGCCAGCAGAAGTGTGGAGGGGAACACTGAAGCTTTCTTT. It yields the protein CASRSVEGNTEAFF.

The CDR3, as DNA: TGCAGTGCTACTTTCGCGGGGGAGCAGTACTTC. The encoded protein is CSATFAGEQYF. The chain is built from TRBV20-1 and TRBJ2-7; a possible D gene is TRBD2 (6 bases). Trimming took 4 bases from V and 7 from J, leaving 11 bases between them. The CDR3 contains 11 residues. Germline lookup yields CDR1 DFQATT and CDR2 SNEGSKA (reference sequence).

The chain uses TRBV28 and TRBJ1-3; tentatively, D is TRBD1 (5 bases). V lost 3 bases and J 5 bases, leaving 14 bases between the germline ends. CDR3 length: 15 residues. CDR1 MDHEN and CDR2 SYDVKM come from the germline V gene. The CDR3 DNA is TGTGCCAGCAGTTTCTCGGGGGGTCGTAGAAACACCATATATTTT. It yields the protein CASSFSGGRRNTIYF.

The chain has TRBV28 and TRBJ1-2; TRBD1 matches at 7 bases. The junction had 5 bases not matched to a gene; V was cut back by 2 bases and J by 8 bases. Per germline, CDR1 MDHEN and CDR2 SYDVKM. The length of the CDR3 is 13 residues. This CDR3 is CASSLSTGEGYTF. CDR3 DNA: TGTGCCAGCAGTTTAAGCACAGGGGAGGGCTACACCTTC.

V usage is TRBV3-1 (or the pseudogene TRBV3-2) and J usage is TRBJ2-1, with 11 bases aligning to TRBD1. Germline trimming cut 3 bases from V and 14 bases from J; bases unmatched to any gene: 3. This CDR3 is 12 amino acids long. Germline-derived CDR1 and CDR2 are LGHDT and YNNKEL (reference sequence). CDR3: CASSHRTGGEFF. The CDR3 nucleotides read TGTGCCAGCAGCCACCGGACAGGGGGCGAGTTCTTC.

This clone was recorded only once. The V call is TRBV19, the J call TRBJ2-5, with TRBD2 identical over 7 bases. The CDR3 has 15 amino acids. Unmatched junction bases numbered 2, after V lost 0 bases and J lost 1 base. Germline V lookup: CDR1 LNHDA, CDR2 SQIVND (reference sequence). The CDR3, as DNA: TGTGCCAGTAGTATAGATGGGGGGGGCCAAGAGACCCAGTACTTC. Its translation is CASSIDGGGQETQYF.

The rearrangement uses TRBV7-6 and TRBJ2-3, with 13 bases fitting TRBD2. Trimming took 3 bases from V and 3 from J; bases not matched to a gene: 9. This CDR3 region has 18 residues. Germline V gene data show CDR1 as SGHVS and CDR2 as FNYEAQ. CDR3 nucleotide sequence: TGTGCCAGCAGCTTCGGACTAGCGGGAGAGGGGGCGACAGATACGCAGTATTTT. Amino acid sequence: CASSFGLAGEGATDTQYF.

The genes are TRBV5-4 and TRBJ1-4; TRBD1 aligns across 7 bases. CDR1 is SGHNT, CDR2 YYREEE, per germline (reference sequence). Germline trimming cut 4 bases from V and 5 bases from J; bases unmatched to any gene: 8. The CDR3 totals 15 residues. CDR3 bases: TGTGCCAGCAGCAGGGGACAGCCGAGAAATGAAAAACTGTTTTTT. It codes for CASSRGQPRNEKLFF.

This clone was counted a few times. J is TRBJ2-7 and V is TRBV4-1, with D perhaps matching TRBD1 (6 bases). The CDR3 contains 15 residues. The germline gives CDR1 MGHRA, CDR2 YSYEKL. V lost 0 bases and J 3 bases, leaving 12 bases between the germline ends. For the CDR3, the DNA is TGCGCCAGCAGCCAAGATTTGACAGGCTACTACGAGCAGTACTTC. Translated, it gives CASSQDLTGYYEQYF.

V usage is TRBV25-1 and J usage is TRBJ2-3, with TRBD2 identical over 14 bases. This CDR3 is 16 amino acids long. V lost 4 bases and J lost 3; bases outside the gene matches: 3. Germline CDR1 MGHDK, CDR2 SYGVNS. The CDR3 DNA is TGTGCCAGCAGTGCGGGACTAGCGGGGGATACAGATACGCAGTATTTT. It encodes CASSAGLAGDTDTQYF. The complete variable domain, with remaining parts taken from reference TRBV25-1 and TRBJ2-3, reads EADIYQTPRYLVIGTGKKITLECSQTMGHDKMYWYQQDPGMELHLIHYSYGVNSTEKGDLSSESTVSRIRTEHFPLTLESARPSHTSQYLCASSAGLAGDTDTQYFGPGTRLTVL.

The chain joins TRBV4-1 to TRBJ1-4; the D is unclear. Germline CDR1 reads MGHRA; CDR2 reads YSYEKL. The CDR3 is 15 residues long. The V end lost 2 bases, the J end lost 0 bases, and 7 bases lay between the germline ends. CDR3 bases: TGCGCCAGCAGCCAAAGACACCCAACTAATGAAAAACTGTTTTTT. It encodes CASSQRHPTNEKLFF.